This TCR beta chain came from a study of blood T cells in healthy people across ages. Deletions cut 4 bases from V and 4 bases from J, with 13 bases between. CDR1 and CDR2 (germline): LGHDT, YNNKEL (reference sequence). The CDR3 has 15 amino acids. This clonotype appeared a few times. Using a J-beta primer mix together with a sample-barcoded 5' primer, a second PCR was run for about 7 to 12 cycles. TCRdb processed the 5' RACE reads anew with MiXCR; each CDR3 protein has one entry. This repertoire shows some 850,000 distinct CDR3 sequences, roughly 25% found once; its top ten account for over 2.5%. The data also belong to a second study, concerning T cells of mothers and their children.

What was sequenced was blood. The chain is built from TRBV3-1 and TRBJ1-4; tentatively, D is TRBD1 (6 bases). This sequence originates from a boy younger than 18 in good health. DNA for the CDR3: TGTGCCAGCAGCCGAGTACAGGGTAGTAATGAAAAACTGTTTTTT. It is translated as CASSRVQGSNEKLFF.